Listed here is a single T cell receptor (beta chain). The data were obtained in a study of technical replicates of blood from a few donors. V shed 7 bases and J shed 0 bases, with 7 bases lying between them. Germline assignment: CDR1 MNHNS and CDR2 SASEGT. The CDR3 contains 13 residues. Clones were read by immunoSEQ multiplex PCR, and TCRdb kept only the in-frame ones, dropping some. The sample contains some 80,000 clones, about 97% of which appear only once. V and J are TRBV6-1 and TRBJ2-1; D perhaps matches TRBD2 (6 bases). This receptor was identified in a human donor in good health. The sequenced material came from T cells isolated from PBMCs. CDR3 DNA sequence: TGTGCCAGCATGCGGGGCTCCTACAATGAGCAGTTCTTC. Its translation: CASMRGSYNEQFF.